Following are 15 T cell receptor beta chains from one sample sequenced in a study of T cell changes during pregnancy in multiple sclerosis. Data came from immunoSEQ multiplex PCR; TCRdb stores just in-frame clones and leaves some out. Here the sample spans under 95,000 clones, 92% being singletons. Sequencing was performed on peripheral blood, taken in the second trimester of pregnancy. The receptors derive from a female donor with multiple sclerosis, enrolled in a pregnancy study.

The rearrangement joins TRBV30 to TRBJ2-1, with 9 bases that match TRBD2. The germline CDR1 and CDR2 sequences are GTSNPN and SVGIG (reference sequence). The CDR3 length is 14 residues. The junction had 3 bases not matched to a gene; V was cut back by 3 bases and J by 3 bases. The CDR3 DNA is TGTGCCTGGAGGAGACTAGCGGACTACAATGAGCAGTTCTTC. Residues: CAWRRLADYNEQFF.

The J gene is TRBJ2-5, the V gene TRBV19; 9 bases fit TRBD2. In germline, CDR1 is LNHDA, CDR2 SQIVND (reference sequence). This CDR3 comprises 17 residues. Trimming removed 3 bases from V and 9 bases from J; junction bases left unmatched: 17. The CDR3 sequence: CASSILSGGALTGAQYF. CDR3 DNA: TGTGCCAGTAGTATTCTTAGCGGGGGAGCCCTTACGGGGGCCCAGTACTTC.

This clone was counted a few times. This chain connects TRBV13 to TRBJ1-2; D gene ambiguous. The CDR3 spans 13 residues. Germline V gene data show CDR1 as PRHDT and CDR2 as FYEKMQ (reference sequence). The V end lost 3 bases, the J end lost 6 bases, and 11 bases lay between the germline ends. The CDR3 here is CASSLQAIDGYTF. The CDR3 nucleotides are TGTGCCAGCAGCTTGCAGGCGATCGATGGCTACACCTTC.

The chain joins TRBV7-2 to TRBJ2-7; the match to TRBD2 covers 8 bases. CDR1 and CDR2 from the germline V gene are SGHTA and FQGNSA. This CDR3 spans 16 amino acids. Trimming removed 5 bases from V and 3 bases from J; junction bases left unmatched: 12. CDR3: CASSRSTSESFYEQYF. In DNA form, the CDR3 reads TGTGCCAGCAGCCGTTCGACTAGCGAGTCCTTCTACGAGCAGTACTTC.

V gene TRBV30 combines with J gene TRBJ1-1; D is uncertain. The CDR3 is made up of 15 amino acids. The V end was cut by 3 bases, the J end by 0 bases, with 14 bases between. Looked up from germline, CDR1 is GTSNPN and CDR2 is SVGIG (reference sequence). The CDR3 is CAWRLQKSMNTEAFF. As DNA, the CDR3 is TGTGCCTGGAGGCTCCAAAAATCTATGAACACTGAAGCTTTCTTT.

The gene calls are TRBV6-1 and TRBJ2-7; TRBD2 agrees at 11 bases. V was clipped by 4 bases and J by 5 bases; unmatched bases: 4. The CDR3 is 14 residues long. Looked up from germline, CDR1 is MNHNS and CDR2 is SASEGT. The CDR3 sequence is CASSVTSGNNEQYF. Here the CDR3 DNA reads TGTGCCAGCAGTGTGACTAGCGGGAATAACGAGCAGTACTTC.

V and J are TRBV9 and TRBJ1-1; D is unclear. The germline V gene has CDR1 SGDLS and CDR2 YYNGEE. The CDR3 has 14 amino acids. V shed 0 bases and J shed 2 bases, with 8 bases lying between them. CDR3 sequence (DNA): TGTGCCAGCAGCGTAGCCCTTAGAAACACTGAAGCTTTCTTT. It codes for CASSVALRNTEAFF. Supplemented by reference TRBV9 and TRBJ1-1, the full variable domain reads DSGVTQTPKHLITATGQRVTLRCSPRSGDLSVYWYQQSLDQGLQFLIQYYNGEERAKGNILERFSAQQFPDLHSELNLSSLELGDSALYFCASSVALRNTEAFFGQGTRLTVV.

This chain links TRBV4-1 with TRBJ2-2; the D is unclear. This CDR3 region has 15 residues. Trimming removed 3 bases at V and 2 bases at J, with 10 bases between. CDR1 is MGHRA, CDR2 YSYEKL, per germline. CDR3 sequence: CASSQRVENTGELFF. CDR3 DNA sequence: TGCGCCAGCAGCCAGCGAGTTGAAAACACCGGGGAGCTGTTTTTT.

V is TRBV1 and J is TRBJ2-5; the table's D call, TRBD1, has no DNA check behind it. TRBV1 is a listed pseudogene. The CDR3 is made up of 14 amino acids. The CDR3 bases are TGCACCAGCAGCGGGGGCTCCGGACGAGAGACCCAGTACTTC. It specifies CTSSGGSGRETQYF.

The rearrangement joins TRBV15 to TRBJ2-3; the D gene is possibly TRBD2 (6 bases). The V end was cut by 5 bases, the J end by 1 base, with 22 bases between. The CDR3 runs 18 residues. Germline V gene sequence: CDR1 LNHNV, CDR2 YYDKDF (reference sequence). For the CDR3, the DNA is TGTGCCACCAGCGGAACGGGGGTATTGTTTTGGGGCACAGATACGCAGTATTTT. Encoded protein: CATSGTGVLFWGTDTQYF.

The chain is built from TRBV29-1 and TRBJ1-5, with a tentative D call TRBD1 (5 bases). CDR3 length: 13 amino acids. V was trimmed by 4 bases and J by 5 bases, leaving 12 bases between them. Germline V gene lookup returns CDR1 SQVTM and CDR2 ANQGSEA. The CDR3 nucleotides are TGCAGCGTTGGGGGCAGTCAAGATCAGCCCCAGCATTTT. This sequence encodes CSVGGSQDQPQHF.

The V call is TRBV30, the J call TRBJ1-2; D call uncertain. Germline V lookup: CDR1 GTSNPN, CDR2 SVGIG (reference sequence). The CDR3 length is 18 residues. V was shortened by 2 bases and J by 3 bases, with 25 bases between the two germline ends. The CDR3 sequence is CAWSWGKTGVGGDYGYTF. DNA of the CDR3: TGTGCCTGGAGTTGGGGTAAGACGGGAGTCGGTGGCGACTATGGCTACACCTTC.

V gene TRBV7-8 combines with J gene TRBJ2-7; 9 nucleotides agree with TRBD2. The V segment lost 0 bases and the J segment 0 bases; nucleotides outside the gene matches: 9. CDR3 length: 18 amino acids. Germline V gives CDR1 SGHVS, CDR2 FQNEAQ. The CDR3 DNA sequence: TGTGCCAGCAGCTTAGCGATATTAGCGGGGGAGAGCTCCTACGAGCAGTACTTC. Translated, it gives CASSLAILAGESSYEQYF.

This chain uses TRBV10-3 with TRBJ2-7; D possibly corresponds to TRBD2 (6 bases). Germline lookup yields CDR1 ENHRY and CDR2 SYGVKD. This CDR3 is built from 14 residues. The V end lost 3 bases, the J end lost 3 bases, and 12 bases lay between the germline ends. The CDR3 nucleotides are TGTGCCATCAGTGATGTGACTAGTAGCTACGAGCAGTACTTC. Its translation: CAISDVTSSYEQYF.

This clone was recorded only once. The chain couples TRBV10-1 to TRBJ2-3, with TRBD2 identical over 14 bases. Germline V gene sequence: CDR1 WNHNN, CDR2 SYGVQD (reference sequence). The CDR3 runs 15 residues. The V and J ends lost 11 bases and 5 bases, in that order; junction bases with no gene match: 9. The CDR3 region is CAGSTSGGARDTQYF. The DNA of the CDR3 is TGCGCCGGCTCGACTAGCGGGGGGGCGAGAGATACGCAGTATTTT.